This T cell receptor (beta chain) was recovered during a study of radiotherapy plus CTLA-4 blockade in lung cancer. Focal radiation was given together with CTLA-4 blockade (ipilimumab) to patients with chemo-refractory metastatic non-small-cell lung cancer. Repertoires were generated with immunoSEQ multiplex PCR, while TCRdb's copy carries only in-frame clones and drops some. The sample lists 40,000 to 45,000 clones; around 77% were seen once. Comments on this clone: What it binds is unknown.

Whole-study results and caveats: How blood T cell clones changed early, along with interferon-beta, reportedly forecast response best. In blood, tumor-derived TCR clones expanded after radiotherapy plus ipilimumab.

The sequenced sample was peripheral blood, obtained from a patient treated with radiotherapy plus ipilimumab. This sequence was found in a human donor with non-small cell lung cancer whose response to radiotherapy plus ipilimumab could not be evaluated.

CDR3 sequence reads: CASSFISSTDTQYF. As DNA, the CDR3 is TGTGCCAGCAGCTTTATCTCTAGCACAGATACGCAGTATTTT. The chain has TRBV7-6 and TRBJ2-3; D is undetermined. This CDR3 comprises 14 residues. V was trimmed by 3 bases and J by 0 bases, leaving 7 bases between them. Germline V gene data show CDR1 as SGHVS and CDR2 as FNYEAQ. The whole variable domain, filled in from reference TRBV7-6 and TRBJ2-3, reads GAGVSQSPRYKVTKRGQDVALRCDPISGHVSLYWYRQALGQGPEFLTYFNYEAQQDKSGLPNDRFSAERPEGSISTLTIQRTEQRDSAMYRCASSFISSTDTQYFGPGTRLTVL.